This T cell receptor (beta chain) is from a study of blood T cell repertoires in COVID-19. Study background: Specimens from acute and convalescent COVID-19 originated in the United States, Italy and Spain. T cells, B-cell-depleted T cells, or PBMCs supplied cDNA or gDNA.

The CDR3 is made up of 17 amino acids. V lost 3 bases, J lost 4 bases, and 9 bases stayed unmatched. The germline V gene encodes CDR1 LNHDA and CDR2 SQIVND (reference sequence). Seattle patient enrollment occurred during active infection, with longitudinal follow-up thereafter. As processed by the authors: Nucleated cell counts were estimated from reference gene primer amplification. Sequencing used immunoSEQ multiplex PCR; TCRdb keeps in-frame clones, though not all of them. That table is the source of V, J and clone size, and D and trimming were worked out from the DNA. The data show about 170,000 clones, with around 87% seen just once and 2.5% held by the top ten.

The chain carries TRBV19 and TRBJ2-3; 11 nucleotides match TRBD2. The sample consisted of peripheral blood. The source of this sequence is a woman of 80 years or more with COVID-19, enrolled during active disease. CDR3: CASSILGTSGVSDTQYF. CDR3 in DNA: TGTGCCAGTAGTATCCTAGGGACTAGCGGCGTGTCAGATACGCAGTATTTT.